The clone carrying this TCR beta chain was picked up a small number of times. What it binds is not known. This sample stems from a study of response to subunit inactivated influenza vaccine. The V end was cut by 4 bases, the J end by 8 bases, with 9 bases between. Germline CDR1 and CDR2: KGHSH and LQKENI. The CDR3 contains 13 residues. Study results and limitations: Authors suggested that a seasonal influenza vaccination recruits few new T cells each time.

TCRdb independently ran MiXCR on the RT-PCR reads; one entry per CDR3 protein. The sample gives roughly 710,000 distinct CDR3 sequences, 12% to 15% of which show up once; roughly 7.6% is in the top ten. This TCR came from a man aged 50-60 years who received an inactivated influenza vaccine. J is TRBJ1-6 and V is TRBV18; D ambiguous. The sample consisted of PBMCs from blood, taken less than 15 days before vaccination. DNA for the CDR3: TGTGCCAGCTCACGGGCGCGGGATTCACCCCTCCACTTT. This codes for CASSRARDSPLHF.